This is a list of T cell receptor beta chains from one sample in a study of T cell responses to AZD1222 COVID-19 vaccine. Produced via immunoSEQ multiplex PCR; TCRdb's table is partial and in-frame only. The sample yields 75,000 to 100,000 clones, roughly 90% seen once. The sample consisted of peripheral blood, taken on day 0 of AZD1222 vaccination. These receptors came from an adult in good health. The conserved cysteine and the conserved F or W are not part of the CDR3 here.

v_gene: TRBV6-5
len: 11
CDR3aa: ASSRTLSYEQY

v_gene: TRBV6-6
len: 14
CDR3aa: ASSYFRGQSGNTIY

v_gene: TRBV3-1/TRBV3-2
len: 18
CDR3aa: ASSQDSPGQIKGHNQPQH

v_gene: TRBV10-1
len: 12
CDR3aa: ASSISGTFDEQF

v_gene: TRBV4-1
len: 15
CDR3aa: ASSQDGTGGSGNTIY

v_gene: TRBV5-6
len: 11
CDR3aa: ASSLVLGLRQF

v_gene: TRBV9
len: 13
CDR3aa: ASSVRDLNPGELF

v_gene: TRBV7-9
len: 6
CDR3aa: ASPAAF

v_gene: TRBV27
len: 14
CDR3aa: ASSTRGAQGHNEQF

v_gene: TRBV20-1
len: 13
CDR3aa: SASRRGRQNTEAF

v_gene: TRBV29-1
len: 12
CDR3aa: SVEWAGGETEAF

v_gene: TRBV10-3
len: 13
CDR3aa: AISVGKGAGYGYT

v_gene: TRBV5-1
len: 12
CDR3aa: ASSVLGTGEEQY

v_gene: TRBV12-3/TRBV12-4
len: 10
CDR3aa: ASSSEGVGAF

v_gene: TRBV6-5
len: 13
CDR3aa: ASSPGTGAGYGYT

v_gene: TRBV14
len: 11
CDR3aa: ASSRGRNEKLF

v_gene: TRBV9
len: 11
CDR3aa: ASSVESRNTIY

v_gene: TRBV19
len: 10
CDR3aa: ASGATNEKLF

v_gene: TRBV7-2
len: 14
CDR3aa: ASSLAPWGGGNTIY

v_gene: TRBV12-5
len: 15
CDR3aa: ASGLERQGRFLDEQF

v_gene: TRBV7-2
len: 14
CDR3aa: ASSLVWSSYNSPLH

v_gene: TRBV6-4
len: 14
CDR3aa: ASSATGVSGANVLT

v_gene: TRBV19
len: 12
CDR3aa: ASSIGGAGETQY

v_gene: TRBV2
len: 12
CDR3aa: ASRGGEEYEKLF

v_gene: TRBV29-1
len: 12
CDR3aa: SVPDRGGTDTQY

v_gene: TRBV19
len: 12
CDR3aa: ASSIMTGDQPQH

v_gene: TRBV5-1
len: 14
CDR3aa: ASSLEPRQGHQPQH

v_gene: TRBV4-1
len: 15
CDR3aa: ASSQPLAGGLTDTQY

v_gene: TRBV7-9
len: 11
CDR3aa: ASSASENTEAF

v_gene: TRBV19
len: 14
CDR3aa: ASSTLAGVLTGELF

v_gene: TRBV15
len: 9
CDR3aa: ATSKGREQY

v_gene: TRBV27
len: 14
CDR3aa: ASSLARGEVNYEQF

v_gene: TRBV5-6
len: 16
CDR3aa: ASSSVRGQGASSETQY

v_gene: TRBV6-5
len: 12
CDR3aa: ASDGLAAYNEQF

v_gene: TRBV25-1
len: 13
CDR3aa: ASSDSGEDNSPLH

v_gene: TRBV6-6
len: 14
CDR3aa: ASSPLRDSEYNEQF

v_gene: TRBV7-9
len: 11
CDR3aa: ASSTTGGQPQH

v_gene: TRBV3-1/TRBV3-2
len: 13
CDR3aa: ASSQDVEGSETQY

v_gene: TRBV6-1
len: 13
CDR3aa: ASSESGGANTEAF

v_gene: TRBV3-1/TRBV3-2
len: 15
CDR3aa: ASSQRGTSFRVSEQY

v_gene: TRBV18
len: 13
CDR3aa: ASSPSLSMSTEAF

v_gene: TRBV6-5
len: 14
CDR3aa: ASSYSAFRFNEKLF

v_gene: TRBV3-1/TRBV3-2
len: 10
CDR3aa: ASSQGTGELF

v_gene: TRBV15
len: 13
CDR3aa: ATSTRLAGVHEQY

v_gene: TRBV6-7
len: 16
CDR3aa: ASSYVGGGPESYNEQF

v_gene: TRBV4-1
len: 15
CDR3aa: ASSQELGTAAYSPLH

v_gene: TRBV9
len: 11
CDR3aa: ASSVVQGDEQY

v_gene: TRBV12-3/TRBV12-4
len: 9
CDR3aa: ASSANYEQY

v_gene: TRBV6-1
len: 10
CDR3aa: ASSETSRTQY